This TCR beta chain was profiled in a study of identical twins. TCRdb re-analysed the 5' RACE reads in MiXCR, keeping a single row per CDR3 protein. The table has 1.5 million to 2 million distinct CDR3 sequences, about 32% seen once; the top ten hold less than 0.35%. Germline CDR1 and CDR2: SQVTM and ANQGSEA. The germline V and J ends were trimmed by 7 bases and 3 bases, with 13 bases remaining between them. The CDR3 has 12 amino acids. Study observations and caveats: Invariant populations such as MAIT and iNKT cells could partly muddle zero-insertion analyses. Beta clonotypes that were abundant in cord blood contained fewer insertions, a pattern absent from memory repertoires. Modelling underestimated the level of out-of-frame TCR alpha sharing observed in monozygotic twins.

This clonotype was observed a few times. Its antigen is not identified. The chain carries TRBV29-1 and TRBJ2-7; D might be TRBD1 or TRBD2, each matching 5 bases. The clonotype originates from a newborn girl in good health. The sample comprised cord blood. CDR3: CSAWDGNYEQYF. In DNA form, the CDR3 reads TGCAGCGCATGGGACGGGAACTACGAGCAGTACTTC.